This TCR beta chain is drawn from a study of cytomegalovirus exposure and HLA in healthy donors. For the study at large: Counted in an early data release were 65 million to 100 million unique TCRs from HLA-typed donors. Study-wide results and limits: CMV serostatus was the only immune exposure information that was available. Under in vitro conditions, a few CMV-associated chains were confirmed as specific for CMV antigens.

V lost 5 bases and J lost 4; bases outside the gene matches: 9. CDR3 length: 16 amino acids. CDR1 is SGHNT and CDR2 is YENEEA in the germline V gene. PCR used 60 Vbeta primers and 13 Jbeta primers. Measured with immunoSEQ multiplex PCR; TCRdb has only the in-frame clones, and not every one. The table lists roughly 170,000 clones, under 90% of them singletons. On this clone: Antigen specificity is unknown.

Sequences were obtained from PBMCs. This chain links TRBV11-3 with TRBJ2-3; 10 nucleotides match TRBD2. This receptor was obtained from a male donor in good health and CMV-seronegative. CDR3 bases: TGTGCCAGCAGCCCCCAGCGGGGGGGCCTAGCAGATACGCAGTATTTT. Translating gives CASSPQRGGLADTQYF.